This passage covers 23 T cell receptor beta chains from one sample sequenced in a study of blood T cell repertoires in COVID-19. Libraries were prepared by immunoSEQ multiplex PCR; TCRdb keeps only in-frame clonotypes and omits some of them. Here the sample spans over 150,000 clones, 76% being singletons. The material sequenced was peripheral blood. Receptors were obtained from a woman aged 80 or over with acute or convalescent COVID-19.

The chain recombines TRBV4-3 with TRBJ2-1; D unclear. V was clipped by 1 base and J by 8 bases, with 12 bases between them. Germline lookup yields CDR1 LGHNA and CDR2 YSLEER. CDR3 length equals 14 residues. The CDR3 region is CASSQAVGFDEQFF. CDR3 bases: TGCGCCAGCAGCCAAGCCGTCGGGTTCGATGAGCAGTTCTTC.

The rearrangement links TRBV27 to TRBJ2-4; 9 bases fit TRBD2. The germline gives CDR1 MNHEY, CDR2 SMNVEV (reference sequence). The ends lost 2 bases at V and 0 bases at J; junction bases unmatched: 8. CDR3 length: 18 residues. DNA for the CDR3: TGTGCCAGCAGTTTAAGGGCCCCTAGCGGGATAGCCAAAAACATTCAGTACTTC. This translates into CASSLRAPSGIAKNIQYF.

The J gene is TRBJ2-7, the V gene TRBV3-1 (or the pseudogene TRBV3-2); 8 bases are shared with TRBD1. Germline V lookup: CDR1 LGHDT, CDR2 YNNKEL (reference sequence). This CDR3 is 13 amino acids long. V lost 4 bases and J lost 3; bases outside the gene matches: 2. The CDR3: CASSRDRSYEQYF. The CDR3 region has the DNA TGTGCCAGCAGCCGGGACAGGAGCTACGAGCAGTACTTC.

This clone was counted only a few times. The chain links TRBV4-3 to TRBJ1-4; 8 bases fit TRBD1. Germline CDR1 is LGHNA and CDR2 is YSLEER. The CDR3 consists of 16 residues. J lost 7 bases, V lost 2 bases, and 9 bases had no gene match. The CDR3 is CASSQLSGQGGEKLFF. The CDR3 region has the DNA TGCGCCAGCAGCCAATTGTCCGGACAGGGCGGTGAAAAACTGTTTTTT.

This chain links TRBV7-9 with TRBJ1-1; TRBD1 aligns across 7 bases. The V gene end was trimmed by 4 bases and the J gene end by 6 bases; junction bases not matched to a gene: 5. The CDR3 loop spans 13 amino acids. The germline CDR1 and CDR2 sequences are SEHNR and FQNEAQ (reference sequence). The CDR3 is CASSSTGDPEAFF. The CDR3 DNA sequence: TGTGCCAGCAGCTCAACAGGGGACCCTGAAGCTTTCTTT.

The chain couples TRBV19 to TRBJ1-4; a weak D match, TRBD1 (6 bases). V was cut by 8 bases and J by 11 bases, with 9 bases left in between. This CDR3 region has 10 residues. Germline V gives CDR1 LNHDA, CDR2 SQIVND (reference sequence). DNA for the CDR3: TGTGCCAGTTACAGGGACAAACTGTTTTTT. The encoded protein is CASYRDKLFF.

This clone was detected a few times. The chain carries TRBV19 and TRBJ2-6; tentatively, D is TRBD1 (5 bases). The germline V gene encodes CDR1 LNHDA and CDR2 SQIVND (reference sequence). Trimming stripped 6 bases from V and 0 bases from J, with 15 bases between. The CDR3 spans 17 residues. The chain's CDR3 is CASRNPRASSGANVLTF. For the CDR3, the DNA is TGTGCCAGTAGGAACCCCAGGGCCAGCTCTGGGGCCAACGTCCTGACTTTC.

The chain couples TRBV12-3 or TRBV12-4 to TRBJ1-2; a possible D gene is TRBD1 (5 bases). The CDR3 is 12 residues long. Trimming left V 3 bases short and J 7 bases short, with 9 bases between. The CDR3 bases are TGTGCCAGCAGTTTTGTGCAGGGTGGCTACACCTTC. Encoded protein: CASSFVQGGYTF.

Here the CDR3 reads CASSTGTDRGAFF. The CDR3 DNA reads TGTGCCAGCAGCACCGGGACAGATAGAGGTGCTTTCTTT. The chain is built from TRBV12-3 or TRBV12-4 and TRBJ1-1, with TRBD1 identical over 7 bases. This CDR3 has 13 amino acids. The trim removed 6 bases at V and 11 bases at J, leaving 12 bases unmatched.

The sample holds a few counts of this clone. This sequence joins TRBV6-5 and TRBJ1-1, with D perhaps matching TRBD1 (5 bases). CDR1 MNHEY and CDR2 SVGAGI come from the germline V gene. The V and J ends lost 2 bases and 1 base respectively, with 8 bases between them. This CDR3 has 14 residues. The CDR3 bases are TGTGCCAGCAGTTACCTCCAGGGGAACACTGAAGCTTTCTTT. It yields the protein CASSYLQGNTEAFF.

The rearrangement uses TRBV3-1 (or the pseudogene TRBV3-2) and TRBJ1-5; TRBD1 aligns across 7 bases. The CDR3 totals 15 residues. CDR1 LGHDT and CDR2 YNNKEL come from the germline V gene (reference sequence). V trimming: 3 bases; J trimming: 6 bases; junction bases outside the gene matches: 8. The CDR3 is CASSQGGRGSQPQHF. CDR3 bases: TGTGCCAGCAGCCAGGGGGGCAGGGGGAGTCAGCCCCAGCATTTT.

The CDR3 is CASSDPPRLAYEQYF. CDR3 nucleotides: TGTGCCAGCAGTGACCCCCCCCGACTAGCCTACGAGCAGTACTTC. The V call is TRBV6-6, the J call TRBJ2-7, with a possible D match to TRBD2 (6 bases). The CDR3 spans 15 residues. In germline, CDR1 is MNHNY, CDR2 SVGAGI (reference sequence). V lost 5 bases and J lost 2, with 16 bases in between.

This clone was observed a few times. The chain combines TRBV29-1 with TRBJ2-5; 9 bases map to TRBD2. The CDR3 runs 18 residues. Germline assignment: CDR1 SQVTM and CDR2 ANQGSEA. V lost 1 base, J lost 5 bases, and 17 bases stayed unmatched. The CDR3 DNA reads as TGCAGCGTTGAAGCCGGTTGGGCGGGAGGGCCGACTTCGGAGACCCAGTACTTC. Protein sequence: CSVEAGWAGGPTSETQYF.

This chain links TRBV19 with TRBJ1-1; perhaps TRBD1 as D (6 bases). Germline values: CDR1 LNHDA, CDR2 SQIVND (reference sequence). The CDR3 spans 13 residues. V was cut by 7 bases and J by 1 base, with 10 bases left in between. CDR3 in amino acids: CASKGEGNTEAFF. CDR3 nucleotides: TGTGCCAGTAAGGGGGAGGGGAACACTGAAGCTTTCTTT.

The chain has TRBV10-1 and TRBJ1-1; the match to TRBD1 covers 7 bases. The V segment lost 9 bases and the J segment 6 bases; nucleotides outside the gene matches: 10. CDR1 WNHNN and CDR2 SYGVQD come from the germline V gene (reference sequence). CDR3 length: 13 amino acids. CDR3 sequence reads: CASRRQGDSEAFF. CDR3 bases: TGCGCCAGTAGGAGACAGGGAGACTCTGAAGCTTTCTTT.

The CDR3 sequence is CASSQGGRELTKNIQYF. For the CDR3, the DNA is TGTGCCAGCAGCCAAGGTGGGCGGGAGTTAACCAAAAACATTCAGTACTTC. The gene calls are TRBV14 and TRBJ2-4; 7 nucleotides align to TRBD2. CDR3 length equals 17 residues. Germline CDR1 and CDR2: SGHDN and FVKESK. The V and J ends lost 1 base and 2 bases, in that order; junction bases with no gene match: 8.

The chain carries TRBV19 and TRBJ1-5, with TRBD1 matching over 7 bases. The CDR3 sequence is 14 residues long. The V and J ends lost 5 bases and 4 bases, in that order; junction bases with no gene match: 5. CDR1 is LNHDA, CDR2 SQIVND, per germline (reference sequence). Here the CDR3 reads CASSVPGGNQPQHF. The CDR3 DNA sequence: TGTGCCAGTAGTGTCCCAGGGGGAAATCAGCCCCAGCATTTT.

V is TRBV11-3 and J is TRBJ2-7; TRBD1 matches at 8 bases. The CDR3 is 12 residues long. CDR1 and CDR2 from the germline V gene are SGHNT and YENEEA. V was pared by 5 bases and J by 6 bases, with 3 bases of the junction left unmatched. The DNA of the CDR3 is TGTGCCAGCAGCGGACAGGGCGGCGAGCAGTACTTC. It translates to CASSGQGGEQYF.

The chain joins TRBV19 to TRBJ1-1; 7 bases align to TRBD1. The CDR3 spans 13 residues. Trimming at V came to 5 bases and at J to 5 bases, leaving 5 bases not matched to a gene. Germline V gene sequence: CDR1 LNHDA, CDR2 SQIVND (reference sequence). CDR3 residues: CASSRQGWTEAFF. CDR3 sequence (DNA): TGTGCCAGTAGTCGACAGGGTTGGACTGAAGCTTTCTTT.

The rearrangement uses TRBV5-1 and TRBJ2-1; a possible D gene is TRBD1 (5 bases). Germline assignment: CDR1 SGHRS and CDR2 YFSETQ. Trimming took off 3 bases at V and 9 bases at J, with 22 bases between the two ends. The CDR3 sequence is 16 residues long. CDR3 in DNA: TGCGCCAGCAGCTCAGGGTCTCCCCAACTACCCGGTGAGCAGTTCTTC. It translates to CASSSGSPQLPGEQFF. The whole variable domain, filled in from reference TRBV5-1 and TRBJ2-1, reads KAGVTQTPRYLIKTRGQQVTLSCSPISGHRSVSWYQQTPGQGLQFLFEYFSETQRNKGNFPGRFSGRQFSNSRSEMNVSTLELGDSALYLCASSSGSPQLPGEQFFGPGTRLTVL.

The chain combines TRBV6-5 with TRBJ2-7; 9 bases are shared with TRBD2. V gave up 6 bases and J gave up 6 bases; unmatched junction bases: 6. The germline V gene encodes CDR1 MNHEY and CDR2 SVGAGI. There are 13 residues in the CDR3. CDR3 protein: CASSPGTSSEQYF. DNA of the CDR3: TGTGCCAGCAGCCCCGGGACTAGCTCCGAGCAGTACTTC.

The chain links TRBV6-5 to TRBJ2-3; 7 bases match TRBD2. Germline values: CDR1 MNHEY, CDR2 SVGAGI. Germline trimming cut 5 bases from V and 9 bases from J; bases unmatched to any gene: 14. This CDR3 has 15 residues. CDR3 sequence (DNA): TGTGCCAGCAGTCCGAAGCGGGGCCCCACGGGCACGCAGTATTTT. Amino acids: CASSPKRGPTGTQYF.

The rearrangement links TRBV4-3 to TRBJ2-5, with 9 bases aligning to TRBD2. This CDR3 comprises 15 residues. The V segment lost 1 base and the J segment 2 bases; nucleotides outside the gene matches: 2. Germline CDR1 and CDR2: LGHNA and YSLEER. The CDR3 DNA is TGCGCCAGCAGCCAAGGGCTAGCGGGACAAGAGACCCAGTACTTC. Amino acids: CASSQGLAGQETQYF.